Reported below is one T cell receptor beta chain. The sample comes from a study of STAT5B mutations in CD4+ large granular lymphocyte leukemia. Sequencing was at survey level. TCRdb keeps only in-frame clones here, not all; method: immunoSEQ multiplex PCR. The table records about 30,000 clones, around 82% of them present only once. This receptor was identified in a human donor in good health. Sequencing was performed on CD4+ T cells from blood buffy coats.

The CDR3 spells CASSGLGVGNTIYF. The CDR3 coding sequence is TGCGCCAGCTCGGGGTTGGGTGTTGGAAACACCATATATTTT. The chain combines TRBV10-1 with TRBJ1-3, with unresolved D. From germline, CDR1 is WNHNN and CDR2 SYGVQD (reference sequence). This CDR3 region has 14 residues. Trimming took 8 bases from V and 3 from J, leaving 14 bases between them.